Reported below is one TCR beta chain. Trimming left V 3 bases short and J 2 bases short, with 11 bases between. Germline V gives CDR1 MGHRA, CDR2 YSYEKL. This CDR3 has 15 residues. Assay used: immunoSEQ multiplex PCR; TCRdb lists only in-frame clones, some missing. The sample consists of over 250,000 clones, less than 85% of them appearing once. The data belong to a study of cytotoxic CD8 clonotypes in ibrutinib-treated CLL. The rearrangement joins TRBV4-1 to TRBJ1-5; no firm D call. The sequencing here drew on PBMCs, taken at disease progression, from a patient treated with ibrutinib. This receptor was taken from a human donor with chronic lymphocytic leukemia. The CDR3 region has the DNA TGCGCCAGCAGCCATCTTACAGAGGGCAATCAGCCCCAGCATTTT. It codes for CASSHLTEGNQPQHF.